This entry describes one TCR beta chain. This CDR3 comprises 13 residues. The ends were cut back, 5 bases at V and 4 bases at J, with 12 bases in the middle. Germline V gene data show CDR1 as SGDLS and CDR2 as YYNGEE. The data stem from a study of Graves' ophthalmopathy and Graves' hyperthyroidism. In the study overall: The authors collected peripheral blood at initial diagnosis, before any treatment.

The sequenced template was RNA, covering the TCR beta CDR3 region. HTBI primers served in a first-round RT-PCR, which a second-round multiplex PCR followed. TCRdb recomputed calls from the multiplex PCR reads with MiXCR, one row per CDR3 protein. The table has hundreds of thousands of distinct CDR3 sequences, roughly two fifths seen once. The authors used Ficoll-Paque density gradient centrifugation to separate PBMCs. The input was approximately 10 ml of fresh peripheral blood. The chain joins TRBV9 to TRBJ2-5; a weak D match, TRBD1 (6 bases). The sample was peripheral blood. The sequence derives from an adult man with Graves' ophthalmopathy. The CDR3 bases are TGTGCCAGCAGGGGTTTGGGGGCAGAGACCCAGTACTTC. Its protein product is CASRGLGAETQYF.